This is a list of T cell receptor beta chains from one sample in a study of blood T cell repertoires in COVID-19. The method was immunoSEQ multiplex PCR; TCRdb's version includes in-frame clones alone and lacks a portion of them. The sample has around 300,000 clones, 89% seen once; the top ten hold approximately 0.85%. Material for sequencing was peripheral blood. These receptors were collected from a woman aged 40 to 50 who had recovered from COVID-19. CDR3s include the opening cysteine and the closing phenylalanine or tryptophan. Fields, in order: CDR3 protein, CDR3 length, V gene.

CASSLASGQPEETQYF	16	TRBV7-2
CASSPIGTSGVETQYF	16	TRBV3-1/TRBV3-2
CASSLAGGPLQELFF	15	TRBV5-1
CASSGGQGAYEQYF	14	TRBV5-8
CASSREKLGQTITKNIQYF	19	TRBV19
CALADRSLLGYTF	13	TRBV6-5
CSASRTWGRQTQYF	14	TRBV20-1
CASRDLAGGRDEQFF	15	TRBV5-1
CASSLDRVFPYEQYF	15	TRBV3-1/TRBV3-2
CASSVGASGSGYEQYF	16	TRBV9
CARSWTPRWQPQHF	14	TRBV5-3
CASSLYRLRGNNSPLHF	17	TRBV7-9
CASSFLPNTEAFF	13	TRBV5-1
CASSVGGATGELFF	14	TRBV9
CATSRHRGRASSYNEQFF	18	TRBV15
CASSLVGLAADTQYF	15	TRBV7-8
CASSPGQGQYYGYTF	15	TRBV11-2
CASSSSSGANVLTF	14	TRBV5-5
CASSLRGLSSYNEQFF	16	TRBV5-6
CASRPASGRDAGNEQFF	17	TRBV2
CASSGGTGPNTEAFF	15	TRBV9
CASSPRGQRGYTF	13	TRBV28
CASSESKGGVAGIEQFF	17	TRBV10-1
CASLDTEFYGYTF	13	TRBV7-9
CATSGYTDTQYF	12	TRBV27
CSAVAGASSYNEQFF	15	TRBV29-1
CATSDSSGLDNEQFF	15	TRBV24-1